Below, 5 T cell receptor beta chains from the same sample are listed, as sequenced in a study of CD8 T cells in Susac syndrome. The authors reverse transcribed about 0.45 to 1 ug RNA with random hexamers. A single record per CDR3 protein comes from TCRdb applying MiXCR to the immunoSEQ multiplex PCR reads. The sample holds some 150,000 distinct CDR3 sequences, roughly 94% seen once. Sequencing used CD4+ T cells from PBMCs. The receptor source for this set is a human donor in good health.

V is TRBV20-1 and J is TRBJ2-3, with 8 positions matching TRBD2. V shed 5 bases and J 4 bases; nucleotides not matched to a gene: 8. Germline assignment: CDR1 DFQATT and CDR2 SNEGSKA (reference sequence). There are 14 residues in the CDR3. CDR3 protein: CSALAGNLPDTQYF. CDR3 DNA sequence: TGCAGTGCTTTAGCGGGAAATCTCCCAGATACGCAGTATTTT.

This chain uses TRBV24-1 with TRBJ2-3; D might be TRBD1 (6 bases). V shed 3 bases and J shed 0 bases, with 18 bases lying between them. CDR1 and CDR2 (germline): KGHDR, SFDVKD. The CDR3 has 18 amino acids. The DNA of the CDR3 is TGTGCCACCAGTGATGCCCGGACAGACCATTTTAGCACAGATACGCAGTATTTT. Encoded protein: CATSDARTDHFSTDTQYF.

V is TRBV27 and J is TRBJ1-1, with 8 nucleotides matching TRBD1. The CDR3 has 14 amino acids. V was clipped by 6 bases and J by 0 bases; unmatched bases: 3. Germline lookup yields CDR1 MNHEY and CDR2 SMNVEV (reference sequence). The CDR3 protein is CASSPDRVNTEAFF. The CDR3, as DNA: TGTGCCAGCAGCCCGGACAGGGTGAACACTGAAGCTTTCTTT.

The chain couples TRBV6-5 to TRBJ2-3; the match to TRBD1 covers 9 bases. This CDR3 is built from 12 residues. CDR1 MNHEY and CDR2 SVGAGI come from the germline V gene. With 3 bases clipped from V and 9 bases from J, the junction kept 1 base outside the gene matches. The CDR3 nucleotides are TGTGCCAGCAGTTATACAGGGGGCACGCAGTATTTT. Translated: CASSYTGGTQYF.

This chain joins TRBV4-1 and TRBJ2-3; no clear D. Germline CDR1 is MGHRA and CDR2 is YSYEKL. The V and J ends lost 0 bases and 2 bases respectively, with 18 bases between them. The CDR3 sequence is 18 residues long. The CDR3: CASSQDPLKPLLTDTQYF. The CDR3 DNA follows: TGCGCCAGCAGCCAAGATCCCCTGAAACCCTTACTCACAGATACGCAGTATTTT.